This T cell receptor beta chain comes out of a study of CD8+ T cells in alopecia areata. Sequencing templates came from extracted RNA that was reverse transcribed into cDNA. Sequenced by immunoSEQ multiplex PCR; TCRdb stores in-frame clones only, minus some. The sample lists around 160,000 clones, 45% to 60% occurring once. CDR3 length equals 15 residues. The V and J ends lost 0 bases and 0 bases, in that order; junction bases with no gene match: 3. Germline V gene data show CDR1 as SGHNT and CDR2 as YYREEE (reference sequence). As for this clone: The antigen remains unidentified.

Whole-study findings and limits: Scalp sample sequencing also detects resident alphabeta T cells of normal skin.

This sequence joins TRBV5-4 and TRBJ2-7; 7 bases match TRBD2. The TCR sequence derives from a human donor with alopecia areata. Input material: CD4+ T cells sorted from blood. The CDR3 DNA reads TGTGCCAGCAGCTTGGGGAGCGGGACCTCCTACGAGCAGTACTTC. Its translation: CASSLGSGTSYEQYF.